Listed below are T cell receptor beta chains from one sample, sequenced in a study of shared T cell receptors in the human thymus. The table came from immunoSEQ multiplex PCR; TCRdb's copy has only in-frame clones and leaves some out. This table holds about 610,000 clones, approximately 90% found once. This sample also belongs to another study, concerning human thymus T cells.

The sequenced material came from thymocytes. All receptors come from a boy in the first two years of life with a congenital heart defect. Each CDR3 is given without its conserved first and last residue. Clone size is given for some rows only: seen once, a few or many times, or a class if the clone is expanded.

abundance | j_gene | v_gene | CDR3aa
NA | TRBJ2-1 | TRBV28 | ASAGPGTSGRASYNEQF
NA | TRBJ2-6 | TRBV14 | ASSHLRRTSGLTGANVLT
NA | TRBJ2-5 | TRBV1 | TSSRSGRAETQY
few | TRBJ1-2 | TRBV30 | AWSHRREKAKNGYT
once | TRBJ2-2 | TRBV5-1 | ASSSHRGYTGELF
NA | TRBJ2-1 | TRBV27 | ASSSIVLAYNEQF
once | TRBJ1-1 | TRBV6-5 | ARGGWNTEAF
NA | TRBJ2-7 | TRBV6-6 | ASSGQDEQY
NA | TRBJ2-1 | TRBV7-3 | ASSCQREIHNEQF
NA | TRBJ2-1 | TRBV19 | ASSIDLWGGAEQF
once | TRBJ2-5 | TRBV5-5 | ASSPTGGGRKTQY
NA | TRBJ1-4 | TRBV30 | AGQGRNEKLF
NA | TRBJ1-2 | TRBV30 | AWKTGGAKIKGYT
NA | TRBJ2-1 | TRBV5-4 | ASSLAPPAGGNNEQF
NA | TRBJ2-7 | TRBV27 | ASSSTGSRYEQY
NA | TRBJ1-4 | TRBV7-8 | ASSQGQGSEKLF
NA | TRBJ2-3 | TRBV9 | ASSVDLGTSTDTQY
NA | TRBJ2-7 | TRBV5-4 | ASSFSGGEQY
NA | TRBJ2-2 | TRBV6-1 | ASSQGVANTGELF
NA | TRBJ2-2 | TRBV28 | ASSLAGGNTGELF
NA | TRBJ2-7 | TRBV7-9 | ASSTGQGAAEQY
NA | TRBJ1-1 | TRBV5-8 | ASSLEGTGRTEAF
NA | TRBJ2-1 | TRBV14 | ASSHIADGYNEQF
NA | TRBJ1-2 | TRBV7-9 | ATAQGAKTYGYT
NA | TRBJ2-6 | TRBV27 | ASSFVEGPYSGANVLT
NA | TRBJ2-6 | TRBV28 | ASSTRGTGANVLT
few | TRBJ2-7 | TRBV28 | ASSPPPDRASYEQY
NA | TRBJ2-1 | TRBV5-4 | ASSFSGGNEQF
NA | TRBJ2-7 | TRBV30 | AWRPDSPYEQY
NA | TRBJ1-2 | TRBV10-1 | ASSGGGVGYT
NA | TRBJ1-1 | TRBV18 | ASSPWNSRNTEAF
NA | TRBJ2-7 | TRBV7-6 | ASSLATGGAAYEQY
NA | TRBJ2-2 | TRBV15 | ATSRAGGDTGELF
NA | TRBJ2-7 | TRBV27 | ASSVHGTDSYEQY
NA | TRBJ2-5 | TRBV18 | ASSPPRGEVEETQY
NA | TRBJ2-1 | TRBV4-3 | ASSQADSSSEQF
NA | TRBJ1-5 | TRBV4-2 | ASTGDVRGNQPQH
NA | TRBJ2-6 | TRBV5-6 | ASSLAGRPEWSGANVLT
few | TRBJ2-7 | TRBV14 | ASSQAADEQY
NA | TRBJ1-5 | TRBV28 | ASRRWGPGPQH
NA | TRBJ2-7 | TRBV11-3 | ASSLLGLAYEQY
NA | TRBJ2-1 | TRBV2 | ASSGGILAATPYNEQF
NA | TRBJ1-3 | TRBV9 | ASSVARDLEIPSGNTIY
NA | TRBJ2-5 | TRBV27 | ASSGREEEKETQY
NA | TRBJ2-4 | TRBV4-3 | ASSQDERGDSVAKNIQY
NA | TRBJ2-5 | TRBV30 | AWSELGGTQY
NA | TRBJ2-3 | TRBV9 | ASSAGPGHRTDTQY
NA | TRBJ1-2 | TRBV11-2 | ASNTPDRNYGYT
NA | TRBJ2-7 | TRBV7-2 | ASSSGLAGVGYEQY
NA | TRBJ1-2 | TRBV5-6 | ASSWGGEAGYT